Sequencing of this T cell receptor (beta chain) was carried out in a study of T cells in tuberculosis. Points from the study as a whole: Active tuberculosis alpha repertoires lay closer to GMM-specific TCRs than controls'. Smaller alpha distances in active tuberculosis partly reflected shorter CDR3-alpha lengths.

Produced via immunoSEQ multiplex PCR; TCRdb's table is partial and in-frame only. The table shows over 30,000 clones, with 80% to 95% occurring only once. Trimming removed 4 bases from V and 5 bases from J; junction bases left unmatched: 3. There are 14 residues in the CDR3. In germline, CDR1 is SGHTA, CDR2 FQGNSA. Adolescents were screened for latent TB by skin test and IGRA. Note on this clone: Its antigen is not known.

Sequenced: PBMCs. This sequence was found in a donor aged 10-29 years with latent tuberculosis or without tuberculosis infection. Some clones in this sample may be carry-over from other donors' samples. The chain joins TRBV7-2 to TRBJ2-7; 12 bases are shared with TRBD1. CDR3 residues: CASSSGTGGHEQYF. CDR3 DNA: TGTGCCAGCAGCTCCGGGACAGGGGGCCACGAGCAGTACTTC.